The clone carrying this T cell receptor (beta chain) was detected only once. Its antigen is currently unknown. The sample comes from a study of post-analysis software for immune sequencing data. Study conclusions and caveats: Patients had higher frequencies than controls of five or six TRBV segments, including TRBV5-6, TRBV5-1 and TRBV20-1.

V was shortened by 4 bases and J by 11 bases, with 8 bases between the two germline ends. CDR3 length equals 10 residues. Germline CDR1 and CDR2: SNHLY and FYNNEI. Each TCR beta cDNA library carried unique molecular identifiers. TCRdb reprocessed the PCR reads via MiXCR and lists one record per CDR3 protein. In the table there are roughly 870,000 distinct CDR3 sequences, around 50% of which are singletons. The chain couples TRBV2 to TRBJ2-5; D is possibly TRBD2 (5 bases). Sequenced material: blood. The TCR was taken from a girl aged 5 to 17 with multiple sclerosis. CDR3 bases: TGTGCCAGCAGTGTAGCGCCGCAGTACTTC. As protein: CASSVAPQYF.